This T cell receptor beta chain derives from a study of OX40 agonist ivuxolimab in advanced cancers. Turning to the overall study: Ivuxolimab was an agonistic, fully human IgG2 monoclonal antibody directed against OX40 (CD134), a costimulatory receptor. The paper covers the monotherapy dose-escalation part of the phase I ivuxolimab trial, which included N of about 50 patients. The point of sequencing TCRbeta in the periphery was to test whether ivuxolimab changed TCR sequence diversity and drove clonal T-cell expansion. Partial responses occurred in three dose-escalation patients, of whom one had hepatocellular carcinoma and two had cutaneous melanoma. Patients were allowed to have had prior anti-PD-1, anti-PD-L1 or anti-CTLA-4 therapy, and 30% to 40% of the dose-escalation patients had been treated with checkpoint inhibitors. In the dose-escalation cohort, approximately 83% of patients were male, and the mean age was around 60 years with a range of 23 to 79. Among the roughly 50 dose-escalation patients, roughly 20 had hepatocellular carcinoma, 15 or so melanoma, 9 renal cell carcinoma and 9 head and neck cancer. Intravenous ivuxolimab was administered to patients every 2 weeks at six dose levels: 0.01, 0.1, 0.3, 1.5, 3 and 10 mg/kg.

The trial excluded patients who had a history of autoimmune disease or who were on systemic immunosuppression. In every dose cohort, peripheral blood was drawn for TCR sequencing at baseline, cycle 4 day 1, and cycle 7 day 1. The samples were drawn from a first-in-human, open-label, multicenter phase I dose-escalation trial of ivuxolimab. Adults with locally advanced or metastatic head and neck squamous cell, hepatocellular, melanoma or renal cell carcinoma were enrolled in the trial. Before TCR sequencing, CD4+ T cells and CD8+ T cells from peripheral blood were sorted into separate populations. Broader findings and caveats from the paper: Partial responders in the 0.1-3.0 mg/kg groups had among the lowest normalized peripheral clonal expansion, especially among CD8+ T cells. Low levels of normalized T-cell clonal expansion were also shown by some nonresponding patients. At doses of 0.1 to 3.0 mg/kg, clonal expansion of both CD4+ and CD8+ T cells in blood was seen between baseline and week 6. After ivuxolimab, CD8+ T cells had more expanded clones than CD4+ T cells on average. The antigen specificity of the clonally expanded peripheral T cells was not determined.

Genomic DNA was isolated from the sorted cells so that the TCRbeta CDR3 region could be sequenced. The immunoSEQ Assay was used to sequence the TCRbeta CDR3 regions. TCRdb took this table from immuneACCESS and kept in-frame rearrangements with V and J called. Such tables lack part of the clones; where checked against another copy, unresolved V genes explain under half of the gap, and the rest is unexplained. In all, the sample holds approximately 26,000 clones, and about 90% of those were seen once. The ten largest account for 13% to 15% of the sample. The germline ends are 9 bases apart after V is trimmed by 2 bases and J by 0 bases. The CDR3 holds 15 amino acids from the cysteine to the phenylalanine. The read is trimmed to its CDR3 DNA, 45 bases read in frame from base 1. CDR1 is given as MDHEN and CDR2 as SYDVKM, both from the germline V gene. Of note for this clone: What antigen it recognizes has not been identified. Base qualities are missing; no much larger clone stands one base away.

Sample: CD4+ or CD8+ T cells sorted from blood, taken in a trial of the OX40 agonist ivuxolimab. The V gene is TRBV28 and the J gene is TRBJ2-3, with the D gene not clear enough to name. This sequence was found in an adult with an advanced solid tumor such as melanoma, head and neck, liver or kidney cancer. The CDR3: CASSLIAASTDTQYF. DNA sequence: TGTGCCAGCAGTTTAATCGCAGCCAGCACAGATACGCAGTATTTT.